Listed here is a single T cell receptor beta chain. TCRdb's copy holds only in-frame clones and misses some; the assay was immunoSEQ multiplex PCR. The sample lists roughly 230,000 clones, 65% to 90% occurring once. The data originate from a study of blood T cell repertoires in COVID-19. The wider study: Acute and convalescent COVID-19 samples came from the United States, Italy and Spain. PBMCs, B-cell-depleted T cells, or T cells provided the cDNA or gDNA that made up the material.

While infection was still active, Seattle patients were enrolled and then followed longitudinally. The length of the CDR3 is 12 residues. V dropped 4 bases and J dropped 3 bases, with 7 bases sitting between them. Germline V gene data show CDR1 as LGHDT and CDR2 as YNNKEL (reference sequence). V and J are TRBV3-1 (or the pseudogene TRBV3-2) and TRBJ2-7; perhaps TRBD1 as D (5 bases). The receptor's source is a man aged 45-65 years with COVID-19, enrolled during active disease. The source material was peripheral blood. The CDR3 loop is CASSRTGYEQYF. The CDR3 bases are TGTGCCAGCAGCCGAACAGGCTACGAGCAGTACTTC.